This entry is about one TCR beta chain. Its cognate antigen is unknown. This record comes from a study of CD8+ T cells in alopecia areata. Study-level information: For the treated group, dosing was oral tofacitinib at 5 to 10 mg twice daily. General study findings and limits: A great number of expanded lesional clones endured in scalp and blood during tofacitinib.

The germline CDR1 and CDR2 sequences are SQVTM and ANQGSEA. This CDR3 region has 15 residues. The V end was cut by 0 bases, the J end by 3 bases, with 14 bases between. RNA, once extracted, was reverse transcribed into cDNA for use as the sequencing template. Sequenced by immunoSEQ multiplex PCR; TCRdb stores in-frame clones only, minus some. The data show some 110,000 clones, 58% seen once. Described treatment: oral pan-JAK inhibitor, 5-10 mg twice daily. The input for sequencing was CD8+ T cells sorted from blood, taken at week 4, from a patient treated with tofacitinib. This TCR came from a human donor with alopecia areata. The genes are TRBV29-1 and TRBJ1-1; D is possibly TRBD1 (5 bases). The CDR3 loop reads CSVEDAGPGDTEAFF. The DNA of the CDR3 is TGCAGCGTTGAAGATGCGGGGCCTGGAGACACTGAAGCTTTCTTT.